Given below is one TCR beta chain in context. The antigen this receptor binds is unknown. There are no base qualities to consult, and no much larger clone falls within one base. The data were obtained in a study of identical twins (dated by TCRdb to between 2015 and 2016). Turning to the overall study: To test whether fetal clonotypes persist, this study deep-sequenced TCR alpha and beta repertoires from monozygotic twins, from unrelated adults of various ages, and from cord blood. To rule out contamination, replicate twin experiments were performed at different times with different library preparation protocols.

Library preparation employed 5' RACE. Sequencing relied on an Illumina HiSeq 2000. Template switching introduced a universal primer binding site; the final cDNA contained a unique molecular identifier, enabling accurate counting of TCR cDNA molecules. First-strand cDNA for TCR alpha and beta chains was synthesized from specific primers in the conserved constant-segment region. To control for contamination, every cDNA library carried two barcodes: a SMART-Mk sample barcode plus Illumina barcodes. TruSeq adapter sequences, together with Illumina sample barcodes, were added in two successive PCR steps. TCR alpha and beta cDNA libraries were sequenced on the Illumina HiSeq platform with custom primers. Per the source publication's procedure: Raw reads were processed with MiGEC to extract unique molecular identifiers, and MiXCR was used to determine CDR3 positions. For each individual, recombination models were inferred using an EM algorithm with the repgenHMM and IGoR tools. The analysis of shared clonotypes was done with the tcR package in R, with sharing normalized by the product of cloneset sizes. To study raw recombination free of thymic and clonal selection effects, out-of-frame nonproductive sequences were analyzed. In-frame beta chains were kept once TCRdb had trimmed the public reads at Q25 with fastp and called clones with MiXCR. Rows matching on CDR3 protein sequence are summarized as one entry with the most common DNA and genes. The V and J calls and clone size come from TCRdb's table, not from the authors' own analysis. For this sample there are about 890,000 distinct CDR3 sequences; approximately 13% appear just once. In total, the top ten clones hold around 1.5% of the sample.

Only healthy Caucasian donors were included. The twin cohort comprised three pairs of female monozygotic twins, all aged roughly 18 to 30 years. RNA for TCR libraries was isolated from peripheral blood mononuclear cells. The study at large found these results: Abundant cord blood beta clonotypes carried fewer insertions; young adult naive repertoires showed a weaker similar trend, while memory repertoires showed none. A weaker excess of twin sharing was found in beta out-of-frame sequences because the signal-to-noise ratio was lowered by fewer shared sequences. Because the same donors could not be followed over many years, the conclusions relied on cross-sectional statistical analysis. Compared with coincidental sharing between unrelated individuals, an excess of low generation-probability sequences was observed among out-of-frame TCR alpha sequences shared between twins. Zero-insertion analyses could be partly confounded by invariant T cells such as MAIT and iNKT, although diverse VJ usage argued against such confounding for most clonotypes. In monozygotic twins, recombination models systematically underestimated out-of-frame TCR alpha sharing, but the models matched the sharing seen between unrelated individuals.

The germline V gene (reference sequence) supplies CDR1 DFQATT and CDR2 SNEGSKA. Its CDR3 holds 12 amino acids, cysteine through phenylalanine. The DNA shown is the 36-base CDR3, in frame from base 1. V drops 8 bases and J drops 4 bases, leaving 11 bases in between. The sample was also linked to a second study, of yellow fever vaccine responses in identical twins. The second study's authors report: The authors reported that the T cell response to vaccination in identical twins appeared partly convergent and partly personalized. In identical twins, the study followed T cell clones that responded to the vaccine with precision.

Source material: PBMCs. The rearranged segments are TRBV20-1 and TRBJ2-2; there is no confident call for the D gene. This TCR derives from a woman in her late teens or twenties in good health. This receptor has the CDR3 CSPASRTGELFF. The DNA sequence is TGCAGTCCAGCTAGTCGCACCGGGGAGCTGTTTTTT.